Only a few counts were recorded for the clone carrying this T cell receptor beta chain. Its specificity is not known. Clones were sequenced by immunoSEQ multiplex PCR, and TCRdb holds only the in-frame ones, with some missing. The data show more than 15,000 clones, 79% seen once. The record originates from a study of chemoradiotherapy in HPV16-positive cancers. The overall study: Two HPV16-positive patients' cells yielded candidate HPV-specific clones and common motifs. Study-wide points: Candidate HPV-specific clones and E7-related TCR motifs grew in tumor during treatment. In HPV16-positive patients, HPV-responsive T-cell expansion tracked better recurrence-free survival.

This CDR3 comprises 15 residues. Germline CDR1 and CDR2: SEHNR and FQNEAQ (reference sequence). The V gene lost 4 bases and the J gene lost 0 bases, with 10 bases spanning the gap. Repeated repertoire sampling spanned the course of chemoradiotherapy. This TCR was recovered from a human donor with HPV-associated anogenital cancer. The chain is built from TRBV7-9 and TRBJ1-5; D is uncertain. Sample acquisition took place from a patient who underwent chemoradiotherapy. For the CDR3, the DNA is TGTGCCAGCAGCTCTCGGGGTGATAGCAATCAGCCCCAGCATTTT. Translating gives CASSSRGDSNQPQHF. Filled out from reference TRBV7-9 and TRBJ1-5, the complete variable domain reads DTGVSQNPRHKITKRGQNVTFRCDPISEHNRLYWYRQTLGQGPEFLTYFQNEAQLEKSRLLSDRFSAERPKGSFSTLEIQRTEQGDSAMYLCASSSRGDSNQPQHFGDGTRLSIL.